This T cell receptor (beta chain) was sequenced for a study of a mutant IDH1 vaccine in newly diagnosed glioma. This CDR3 region has 14 residues. The V end was cut by 5 bases, the J end by 4 bases, with 15 bases between. Germline lookup yields CDR1 KGHSH and CDR2 LQKENI. With regard to this clone: The antigen remains unidentified.

Profiling relied on immunoSEQ multiplex PCR, and the TCRdb table lists in-frame clones only, not all of them. The table has around 9,700 clones, around 89% seen once. Time point here: week 23, last vaccination. Alongside topical imiquimod, each dose of vaccine comprised 300 ug of mutant IDH1 20-mer peptide. V is TRBV18 and J is TRBJ2-7, with a tentative D call TRBD1 (5 bases). This TCR derives from a woman aged 40-49 years with glioma. Some clones in this sample may be carry-over from other donors' samples. The material sequenced was PBMCs, taken from a glioma patient whose treatment included an IDH1 peptide vaccine. CDR3 coding DNA: TGTGCCAGCTCAACACAGCAGGGAATTTACGAGCAGTACTTC. It codes for CASSTQQGIYEQYF. Using reference TRBV18 and TRBJ2-7 for the parts outside the CDR3, the full variable domain is NAGVMQNPRHLVRRRGQEARLRCSPMKGHSHVYWYRQLPEEGLKFMVYLQKENIIDESGMPKERFSAEFPKEGPSILRIQQVVRGDSAAYFCASSTQQGIYEQYFGPGTRLTVT.